Listed below are T cell receptor beta chains from one sample, sequenced in a study of shared clonotypes between healthy human individuals. Here immunoSEQ multiplex PCR was the method, and the copy in TCRdb shows in-frame clones only, minus some. The data contain about 2,200,000 clones, under 95% of them singletons. Sequenced: naive CD8+ T cells from PBMCs. These receptors originate from a man aged 18 to 30 in good health. Some clones in this sample may be carry-over from other donors' samples. The CDR3 runs from the conserved cysteine through the conserved F or W. Each record gives: clone size, J gene, D gene, V gene, CDR3 DNA, CDR3 protein. The D gene is left open where the match is weak. Part of the rows lack a size; the others show once, few, many or a class for expanded clones.

. TRBJ2-7 . TRBV28 TGTGCCAGCAGTTTATACAGGGGGGGCTACGAGCAGTACTTC CASSLYRGGYEQYF
. TRBJ2-2 TRBD2 TRBV9 TGTGCCAGCAGCGTAGCGGTAGCGGGAGGCTCCGGGGAGCTGTTTTTT CASSVAVAGGSGELFF
. TRBJ1-5 . TRBV19 TGTGCCAGTAGTATTTGGGGAAGTCATCAGCCCCAGCATTTT CASSIWGSHQPQHF
. TRBJ2-7 . TRBV19 TGTGCCAGTAGTATAGAAGGGTTTTACGAGCAGTACTTC CASSIEGFYEQYF
. TRBJ1-5 . TRBV29-1 TGCAGCGCTCAACCCGGGAGCAATCAGCCCCAGCATTTT CSAQPGSNQPQHF
once TRBJ2-5 . TRBV21-1 TGTGCCAGCAGCACCCGGGGGGCGGGAGGACCTGAACAAGAGACCCAGTACTTC CASSTRGAGGPEQETQYF
once TRBJ2-5 . TRBV27 TGTGCCAGCAGTTCTCCAGAATTACAAGAGACCCAGTACTTC CASSSPELQETQYF
once TRBJ2-2 . TRBV27 TGTGCCAGTGGGAACCTTGGGGGACCCGGGGAGCTGTTTTTT CASGNLGGPGELFF
. TRBJ1-1 TRBD1 TRBV6-1 TGTGCCAGCAGGACAGGGAGGGCTGAAGCTTTCTTT CASRTGRAEAFF
. TRBJ2-2 TRBD1 TRBV13 TGTGCCAGCAGTCCCATCCGGGGACAGGACTACCGGACCGGGGAGCTGTTTTTT CASSPIRGQDYRTGELFF
. TRBJ2-1 TRBD2 TRBV10-2 TGCGCCAGCAAAGACGGGCCTAGCGGGAGTGATGAGCAGTTCTTC CASKDGPSGSDEQFF
. TRBJ1-1 . TRBV11-3 TGTGCCAGCAGGAGCCGCGGGACGAAGAACACTGAAGCTTTCTTT CASRSRGTKNTEAFF
. TRBJ2-1 . TRBV27 TGTGCCAGCAGTCCCCTAGGACCCTTGGAGCAGTTCTTC CASSPLGPLEQFF
. TRBJ2-6 . TRBV28 TGTGCCAGCAGCCCCCGAGGGGGAGTACAGGGGGCCAACGTCCTGACTTTC CASSPRGGVQGANVLTF
. TRBJ2-5 TRBD1 TRBV5-1 TGCGCCAGCAGCCAAGACAGGGGCGACCAAGAGACCCAGTACTTC CASSQDRGDQETQYF
. TRBJ2-1 . TRBV4-3 TGCGCCAGCAGCCCTGGGACAGCAGTCGGGACTATCGGGTATCACGAGCAGTTCTTC CASSPGTAVGTIGYHEQFF
. TRBJ1-3 . TRBV28 TGTGCCAGCAGTCCCCTCCAAGAAGGCTCTGGAAACACCATATATTTT CASSPLQEGSGNTIYF
. TRBJ2-5 . TRBV28 TGTGCCAGCAGCCCACCGACAGGACTAAGGGGGGAGACCCAGTACTTC CASSPPTGLRGETQYF